This T cell receptor (beta chain) was recorded in a study of CD8 T cells in Susac syndrome. Study context: Treatment at blood withdrawal was none, corticosteroids, or intravenous immunoglobulin alone in Susac syndrome patients.

CD8+ and CD4+ blood T cells underwent TCR beta sequencing. TEMRA cells were FACS-enriched, unlike CD8+ and CD4+ T cells, which were negatively isolated. It was with random hexamers that about 0.45 to 1 ug RNA was reverse transcribed. With immunoSEQ multiplex PCR, TCR beta CDR3 was amplified across 54 Vbeta and 13 Jbeta. From the immunoSEQ multiplex PCR reads, TCRdb called clonotypes with MiXCR, one entry per CDR3 protein. Of around 200,000 distinct CDR3 sequences in the sample, approximately 94% were seen once. This CDR3 is 12 amino acids long. Germline V gene sequence: CDR1 MNHNY, CDR2 SVGAGI (reference sequence). Trimming removed 2 bases from V and 3 bases from J, with 5 bases in between.

The chain is built from TRBV6-6 and TRBJ2-7; D is unresolved. This TCR came from a human donor with Susac syndrome. Source material: CD4+ T cells from PBMCs. The CDR3 DNA reads TGTGCCAGCAGTTACACCAGCTACGAGCAGTACTTC. It yields the protein CASSYTSYEQYF.